Below are 12 T cell receptor beta chains sequenced from a single sample in a study of blood T cell repertoires in COVID-19. Sequencing was performed with immunoSEQ multiplex PCR; in TCRdb, only in-frame clones are kept and a portion is missing. Altogether about 140,000 clones are present, about 70% being singletons, with the ten largest covering roughly 13%. Sequencing input: peripheral blood. These receptors all come from a man older than 75 with acute or convalescent COVID-19.

The chain links TRBV11-3 to TRBJ2-7; 8 nucleotides line up with TRBD1. This CDR3 contains 14 residues. The germline V gene encodes CDR1 SGHNT and CDR2 YENEEA. The ends lost 5 bases at V and 1 base at J; junction bases unmatched: 4. The CDR3 reads CASSATGGSYEQYF. The CDR3 DNA sequence: TGTGCCAGCAGCGCAACAGGGGGGTCCTACGAGCAGTACTTC.

The chain links TRBV9 to TRBJ1-4; D uncertain. V lost 3 bases to trimming and J lost 5 bases, with 11 bases between them. The CDR3 consists of 14 residues. The germline CDR1 and CDR2 sequences are SGDLS and YYNGEE. As DNA, the CDR3 is TGTGCCAGCAGCGGAGGTGAGGTAAATGAAAAACTGTTTTTT. Its protein is CASSGGEVNEKLFF.

The chain uses TRBV6-2 or TRBV6-3 and TRBJ2-7; 7 bases are a match to TRBD1. J lost 7 bases, V lost 6 bases, and 18 bases had no gene match. The CDR3 extends over 16 amino acids. The germline V gene has CDR1 MNHEY and CDR2 SVGEGT. This chain's CDR3 is CASSPRTRDSLIEQYF. For the CDR3, the DNA is TGTGCCAGCAGCCCCCGGACCCGGGACAGCCTTATTGAGCAGTACTTC.

The rearrangement joins TRBV10-2 to TRBJ1-1, with TRBD1 matching 7 bases. The V gene's germline CDR1 is WSHSY and CDR2 SAAADI. J lost 4 bases, V lost 6 bases, and 8 bases had no gene match. The CDR3 consists of 14 residues. The CDR3 nucleotides read TGCGCCAGCAGAGAGACAGGGTTGAGCACTGAAGCTTTCTTT. As protein: CASRETGLSTEAFF.

This clone was seen only once. The rearrangement joins TRBV5-6 to TRBJ2-7, with no clear D. CDR1 is SGHDT and CDR2 is YYEEEE in the germline V gene. This CDR3 has 16 residues. V lost 4 bases and J 0 bases, leaving 17 bases between the germline ends. In DNA form, the CDR3 reads TGTGCCAGCAGCCCACTGACAATAACAAGCTCCTACGAGCAGTACTTC. Its translation is CASSPLTITSSYEQYF.

This chain uses TRBV5-6 with TRBJ2-1; TRBD1 agrees at 8 bases. J lost 9 bases, V lost 1 base, and 9 bases had no gene match. Per the germline V gene, CDR1 is SGHDT and CDR2 is YYEEEE. The CDR3 length is 15 residues. CDR3 nucleotides: TGTGCCAGCAGCTTGAAAGGGACAGGACGAGGTGAGCAGTTCTTC. Residues: CASSLKGTGRGEQFF.

The chain is built from TRBV6-5 and TRBJ2-1, with 7 nucleotides matching TRBD1. Per germline, CDR1 MNHEY and CDR2 SVGAGI. The CDR3 contains 13 residues. V was pared by 10 bases and J by 3 bases, with 6 bases of the junction left unmatched. CDR3 nucleotides: TGTGCCACTCAGGACAGGAGCTACAATGAGCAGTTCTTC. This gives the protein CATQDRSYNEQFF.

The gene calls are TRBV18 and TRBJ1-6; D uncertain. Germline lookup yields CDR1 KGHSH and CDR2 LQKENI. Trimming took off 3 bases at V and 7 bases at J, with 7 bases between the two ends. CDR3 length equals 13 residues. CDR3 loop: CASSPASNSPLHF. CDR3 in DNA: TGTGCCAGCTCACCTGCGAGCAATTCACCCCTCCACTTT.

The rearrangement uses TRBV6-5 and TRBJ1-2; possible D gene TRBD1, 5 bases. Trimming took 5 bases from V and 2 from J, leaving 12 bases between them. Germline CDR1 and CDR2: MNHEY and SVGAGI. The CDR3 is 14 residues long. The CDR3 DNA reads TGTGCCAGCAGTCCGTCGGGACTCAACTATGGCTACACCTTC. The encoded protein is CASSPSGLNYGYTF.

Many counts were recorded for this clone. The chain couples TRBV20-1 to TRBJ1-6; 7 bases fit TRBD1. CDR1 and CDR2 (germline): DFQATT, SNEGSKA (reference sequence). V lost 3 bases, J lost 10 bases, and 12 bases stayed unmatched. This CDR3 is built from 15 residues. CDR3 sequence reads: CSASKGGRVRSPLHF. As DNA, the CDR3 is TGCAGTGCTAGTAAAGGGGGCCGGGTCCGGTCACCCCTCCACTTT.

The rearrangement links TRBV2 to TRBJ2-3; 7 nucleotides match TRBD2. There are 14 residues in the CDR3. V lost 6 bases to trimming and J lost 1 base; unmatched junction nucleotides: 4. Germline CDR1 and CDR2: SNHLY and FYNNEI. The CDR3: CASSPAGGTDTQYF. DNA for the CDR3: TGTGCCAGCAGCCCTGCGGGGGGCACAGATACGCAGTATTTT.

This rearrangement joins TRBV3-1 (or the pseudogene TRBV3-2) to TRBJ2-5; maybe TRBD2 (6 bases). Germline CDR1 and CDR2: LGHDT and YNNKEL (reference sequence). The CDR3 is 14 amino acids. V was clipped by 8 bases and J by 3 bases, with 16 bases between them. As DNA, the CDR3 is TGTGCCAGCGCGATACGGACGGGAGAAGAGACCCAGTACTTC. Its translation: CASAIRTGEETQYF.